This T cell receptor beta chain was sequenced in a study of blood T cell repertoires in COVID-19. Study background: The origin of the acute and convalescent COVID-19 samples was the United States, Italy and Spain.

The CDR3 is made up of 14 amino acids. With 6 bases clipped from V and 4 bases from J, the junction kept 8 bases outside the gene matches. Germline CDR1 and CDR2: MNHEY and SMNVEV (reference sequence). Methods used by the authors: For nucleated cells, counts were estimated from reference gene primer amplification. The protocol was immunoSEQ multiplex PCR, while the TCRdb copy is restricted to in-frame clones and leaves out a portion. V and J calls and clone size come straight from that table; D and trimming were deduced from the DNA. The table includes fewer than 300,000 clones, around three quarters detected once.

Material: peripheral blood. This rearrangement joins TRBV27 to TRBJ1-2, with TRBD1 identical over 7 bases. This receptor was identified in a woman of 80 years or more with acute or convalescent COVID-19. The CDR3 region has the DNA TGTGCCAGCAGCCCACTCAACAGGGGCTATGGCTACACCTTC. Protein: CASSPLNRGYGYTF.